This TCR beta chain was obtained from a study of blood T cell repertoires in COVID-19. Some clones are missing from TCRdb's copy, which holds only in-frame ones; the method was immunoSEQ multiplex PCR. The sample records 230,000 or so clones, around 84% being singletons. Germline V gene lookup returns CDR1 LGHNA and CDR2 YSLEER. The J segment lost 2 bases and the V segment lost 3 bases, leaving 5 bases of the junction unmatched. This CDR3 has 15 amino acids. The sample comprised PBMCs or T cells enriched from blood (not recorded which). The chain employs TRBV4-3 and TRBJ2-7, with 9 bases that match TRBD1. This clonotype originated in a woman between 50 and 59 years old who had been exposed to COVID-19. The CDR3 DNA is TGCGCCAGCAGCCAGACAGGGGGGGCCACCTACGAGCAGTACTTC. Amino acid sequence: CASSQTGGATYEQYF.